This is a list of T cell receptor beta chains from one sample in a study of identical twins. TCRdb reanalysed the 5' RACE reads using MiXCR and keeps one entry per CDR3 protein. The profile shows about 100,000 distinct CDR3 sequences, 5.5% to 7% of them singletons. Material: memory T cells sorted from blood. These receptor sequences come from a woman between 45 and 65 years old in good health. The CDR3 runs from the conserved cysteine through the conserved F or W. The D gene is left open where the match is weak. A row's size may be missing; if present it is once, few, many or a size class.

CDR3 DNA | CDR3 protein | clone size | D gene | J gene | V gene
TGTGCCAGCAGGGGGACTAGCGGGAGGAAAAGCTCCTACAATGAGCAGTTCTTC | CASRGTSGRKSSYNEQFF | - | TRBD2 | TRBJ2-1 | TRBV11-1
TGTGCCAGCAGTTACTCGACGGGGGGGAATAATTCACCCCTCCACTTT | CASSYSTGGNNSPLHF | many | - | TRBJ1-6 | TRBV6-6
TGTGCCAGTAGTCGTGGGACAGGGGGCAGGGAGACCCAGTACTTC | CASSRGTGGRETQYF | - | TRBD1 | TRBJ2-5 | TRBV19
TGTGCCAGCAGCTCCAGGACAGGCCCCAGCTCCTACAATGAGCAGTTCTTC | CASSSRTGPSSYNEQFF | many | TRBD1 | TRBJ2-1 | TRBV7-9
TGTGCCAGCAGCCAGTCCCGGGGGCGCGATACGCAGTATTTT | CASSQSRGRDTQYF | many | - | TRBJ2-3 | TRBV4-2
TGCGCCAGCATTGGTAGGGCAGGGCAGTTCTTC | CASIGRAGQFF | many | - | TRBJ2-1 | TRBV5-1
TGTGCCACCAGTGCGGGGGGAAACTATGGCTACACCTTC | CATSAGGNYGYTF | many | - | TRBJ1-2 | TRBV24-1
TGTGCCAGCACAAGGGGGAGACCTTTCTTT | CASTRGRPFF | many | - | TRBJ1-1 | TRBV6-1
TGCGCCAGCAGCTCCGGGACAGGGACAACTGAAGCTTTCTTT | CASSSGTGTTEAFF | - | TRBD1 | TRBJ1-1 | TRBV5-1
TGTGCCAGCGCCTGGACTGCGAACACCGGGGAGCTGTTTTTT | CASAWTANTGELFF | - | - | TRBJ2-2 | TRBV2
TGCAGCGTTGCCATGGACAGTAGCAATCAGCCCCAGCATTTT | CSVAMDSSNQPQHF | many | - | TRBJ1-5 | TRBV29-1
TGTGCCAGCAGCTTGCCTGACAGGGGAACGTTCTTC | CASSLPDRGTFF | - | TRBD1 | TRBJ2-1 | TRBV5-6
TGTGCCAGCAGCGCCGGGGGGATAAACAATGAGCAGTTCTTC | CASSAGGINNEQFF | few | TRBD2 | TRBJ2-1 | TRBV5-5
TGTGCCAGCAGACCTAGGACTAGCGGGACCTACAATGAGCAGTTCTTC | CASRPRTSGTYNEQFF | many | TRBD2 | TRBJ2-1 | TRBV5-6
TGCAGTGCCCCCGGGACAGGGCTCTCCTACGAGCAGTACTTC | CSAPGTGLSYEQYF | many | TRBD1 | TRBJ2-7 | TRBV20-1
TGTGCCAGCAGCCCCGGACCTCGGGAGACCCAGTACTTC | CASSPGPRETQYF | - | - | TRBJ2-5 | TRBV5-6
TGTGCCAGCAGTTTATCACTTTATGGCTACACCTTC | CASSLSLYGYTF | many | - | TRBJ1-2 | TRBV27
TGCAGTGCCGACCGGGACAGGGGGCACGATGAGCAGTACTTC | CSADRDRGHDEQYF | few | TRBD1 | TRBJ2-7 | TRBV20-1
TGCGCCAGCACCCCGGGACTAGCGGCCACAGATACGCAGTATTTT | CASTPGLAATDTQYF | many | TRBD2 | TRBJ2-3 | TRBV10-1
TGCGCCAGCAGCCAAGAGACTCGTAGCGGTGAGCAGTTCTTC | CASSQETRSGEQFF | many | - | TRBJ2-1 | TRBV4-1
TGCAGCGTTGCAGAGAACACCGGGGAGCTGTTTTTT | CSVAENTGELFF | many | - | TRBJ2-2 | TRBV29-1
TGTGCCAGCAGTTCTCCCAGAGTACCAACTAATGAAAAACTGTTTTTT | CASSSPRVPTNEKLFF | - | - | TRBJ1-4 | TRBV27
TGCGCCAGCAGCACCCAGCCGAGAGGCACAGATACGCAGTATTTT | CASSTQPRGTDTQYF | many | - | TRBJ2-3 | TRBV5-1
TGTGCCAGCAGTGACTCGAAGGGGGGCTCTGGGGCCAACGTCCTGACTTTC | CASSDSKGGSGANVLTF | many | - | TRBJ2-6 | TRBV6-4
TGCGCCAGCAGTGAGTCTCGTTCTAGCGGCCAAGAGACCCAGTACTTC | CASSESRSSGQETQYF | many | TRBD2 | TRBJ2-5 | TRBV10-1
TGTGCCAGCAGTTTGGTTAGCGGGAGGCAAGAGACCCAGTACTTC | CASSLVSGRQETQYF | many | TRBD2 | TRBJ2-5 | TRBV27
TGCGCCAGCAGCCAAGACTTTGACTTAGTGGGCCGCTACGAGCAGTACTTC | CASSQDFDLVGRYEQYF | medium-sized | - | TRBJ2-7 | TRBV4-1
TGTGCCAGCAAAAAACAGGGGATAAGCACTGAAGCTTTCTTT | CASKKQGISTEAFF | many | TRBD1 | TRBJ1-1 | TRBV12-3/TRBV12-4
TGTGCCAGCAGTTTAAGGTATATCAGGGCCCAGTTCTTC | CASSLRYIRAQFF | many | - | TRBJ2-1 | TRBV12-3/TRBV12-4
TGTGCCAGCGGCAGGGGCACTGAAGCTTTCTTT | CASGRGTEAFF | many | - | TRBJ1-1 | TRBV6-5
TGCAGCGTTGAAGATCTTCACAGTTCTAGCACAGATACGCAGTATTTT | CSVEDLHSSSTDTQYF | many | - | TRBJ2-3 | TRBV29-1
TGTGCCAGCAGCCAGAGAACAGATACGCAGTATTTT | CASSQRTDTQYF | - | - | TRBJ2-3 | TRBV6-1
TGTGCCAGCAGTCGGACTACACCTAGCACAGATACGCAGTATTTT | CASSRTTPSTDTQYF | many | - | TRBJ2-3 | TRBV12-3/TRBV12-4
TGTGCCAGCAGTGAAACCGATACCGGGGAGCTGGTTTTT | CASSETDTGELVF | - | - | TRBJ2-2 | TRBV25-1
TGCAGCCCCTCCGAAACTGATACGCAGTATTTT | CSPSETDTQYF | once | - | TRBJ2-3 | TRBV20-1
TGTGCCAGCAGCGTAGGACAGGGCGCAGATACGCAGTATTTT | CASSVGQGADTQYF | many | TRBD1 | TRBJ2-3 | TRBV7-2
TGCAGTGCTACGATTACAGGGGGCGGGCAGTTCTTC | CSATITGGGQFF | - | TRBD1 | TRBJ2-1 | TRBV20-1
TGTGCCACCAGCACCCTTACCAGGAGCTCTGGGGCCAACGTCCTGACTTTC | CATSTLTRSSGANVLTF | many | - | TRBJ2-6 | TRBV15
TGTGCCACCAGCATTGGGACTCTCCGCGATCAGCCCCAGCATTTT | CATSIGTLRDQPQHF | many | - | TRBJ1-5 | TRBV15
TGTGCCAGCAGCGGGGGACGGATCTACGAGCAGTACTTC | CASSGGRIYEQYF | many | - | TRBJ2-7 | TRBV7-9
TGTGCCAGTAGGACCACACGGGACATTCAGTTCTTC | CASRTTRDIQFF | - | - | TRBJ2-1 | TRBV19
TGTGCCAGCAGCCTGGGGCGGGAGAGGAGTGAGCAGTTCTTC | CASSLGRERSEQFF | many | TRBD2 | TRBJ2-1 | TRBV5-5
TGCAGCCACCGGGACAGGGGGCGCGAGAATGAGCAGTTCTTC | CSHRDRGRENEQFF | many | TRBD1 | TRBJ2-1 | TRBV29-1